This T cell receptor (beta chain) was captured in a study of tumor-infiltrating lymphocytes in primary liver carcinoma. Total RNA amounting to about 520 ng was the source from which TCR beta cDNA was made with a constant-region primer. Generation of the TCR beta libraries relied on three nested multiplex PCR rounds using slightly modified ARM-PCR. The first two PCR rounds used TRBV1-TRBV30 forward primers with a C-beta reverse primer, about 10 cycles each. TCRdb re-called the multiplex PCR reads through MiXCR, storing one row per CDR3 protein. The sample holds around 80,000 distinct CDR3 sequences, around 70% seen once. Comments on this clonotype: Its antigen is as yet unknown.

Between roughly 17 and 31 mg of unsorted bulk tissue served as the source from which RNA and DNA were co-extracted. V shed 7 bases and J 8 bases; nucleotides not matched to a gene: 16. This CDR3 region has 16 residues. Per germline, CDR1 MGHRA and CDR2 YSYEKL. Study observations and caveats: Tumors reached a significantly greater top-250-clone fraction than blood did (p = 0.039).

The sample taken for sequencing was liver tumor tissue from sampling region 1. Specified subset: tumor region T1, superior pole. The chain recombines TRBV4-1 with TRBJ2-1; 8 bases align to TRBD1. This TCR derives from a man aged 40-49 years with primary liver carcinoma and hepatitis B virus infection. The CDR3 is CASNLSQGAPKHEQFF. The CDR3 DNA follows: TGCGCCAGCAACCTTTCCCAGGGGGCGCCTAAGCATGAGCAGTTCTTC.